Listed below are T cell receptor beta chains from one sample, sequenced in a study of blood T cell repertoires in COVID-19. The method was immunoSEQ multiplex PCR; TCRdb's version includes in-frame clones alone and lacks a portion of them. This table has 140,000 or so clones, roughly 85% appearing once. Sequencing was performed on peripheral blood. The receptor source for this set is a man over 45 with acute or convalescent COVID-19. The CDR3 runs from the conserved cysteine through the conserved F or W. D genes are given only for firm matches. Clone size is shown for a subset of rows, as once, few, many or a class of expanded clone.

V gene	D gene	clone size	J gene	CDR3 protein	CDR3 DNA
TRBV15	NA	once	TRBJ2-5	CATSRATKGGPETQYF	TGTGCCACCAGCAGAGCCACAAAAGGAGGGCCGGAGACCCAGTACTTC
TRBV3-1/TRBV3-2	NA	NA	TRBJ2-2	CASSPRTANTGELFF	TGTGCCAGCAGCCCTCGGACTGCGAACACCGGGGAGCTGTTTTTT
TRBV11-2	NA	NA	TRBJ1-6	CASSPLTGTQNSPLHF	TGTGCCAGCAGCCCACTCACCGGGACACAAAATTCACCCCTCCACTTT
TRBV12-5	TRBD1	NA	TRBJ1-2	CASGLATGTGGRADYGYTF	TGTGCTAGTGGTTTGGCAACCGGGACAGGGGGCCGCGCCGACTATGGCTACACCTTC
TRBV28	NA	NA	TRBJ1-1	CASSQVNTEAFF	TGTGCCAGCAGTCAGGTGAACACTGAAGCTTTCTTT
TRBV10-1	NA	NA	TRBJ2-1	CASSESTGDEQFF	TGCGCCAGCAGTGAGTCGACGGGGGATGAGCAGTTCTTC
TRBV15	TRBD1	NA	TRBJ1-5	CATSSNRGIGNQPQHF	TGTGCCACCAGCAGTAACAGGGGGATCGGCAATCAGCCCCAGCATTTT
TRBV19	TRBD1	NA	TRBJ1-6	CASSSRWGQASSYNSPLHF	TGTGCCAGTAGTAGCCGATGGGGACAGGCGAGCTCCTATAATTCACCCCTCCACTTT
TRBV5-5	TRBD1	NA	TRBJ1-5	CASSSGTDRANNQPQHF	TGTGCCAGCAGCTCGGGTACCGACAGGGCGAACAATCAGCCCCAGCATTTT
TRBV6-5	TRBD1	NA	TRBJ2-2	CASSLGTGPTGELFF	TGTGCCAGCAGTTTAGGGACAGGGCCCACCGGGGAGCTGTTTTTT
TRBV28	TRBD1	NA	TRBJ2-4	CASSPGTGGLAKNIQYF	TGTGCCAGCAGCCCTGGGACAGGCGGGCTAGCCAAAAACATTCAGTACTTC
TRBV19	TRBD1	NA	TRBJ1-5	CASNSGGRGQPQHF	TGTGCCAGCAATTCAGGGGGCAGGGGTCAGCCCCAGCATTTT
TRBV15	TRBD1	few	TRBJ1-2	CATSRDNQGVGGYTF	TGTGCCACCAGCAGAGATAATCAGGGGGTGGGTGGCTACACCTTC
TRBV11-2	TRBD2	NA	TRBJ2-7	CASSLSSGSSLGNF	TGTGCCAGCAGCTTATCTAGCGGGAGCAGCCTTGGGAACTTC
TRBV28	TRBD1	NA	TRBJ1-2	CASSAYRGGYTF	TGTGCCAGCAGTGCTTACAGGGGTGGCTACACCTTC
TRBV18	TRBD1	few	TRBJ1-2	CASSPTGVDGYTF	TGTGCCAGCTCACCGACAGGGGTTGATGGCTACACCTTC
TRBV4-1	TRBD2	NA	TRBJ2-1	CASSQVPSGGRNEQFF	TGCGCCAGCAGCCAAGTTCCCTCGGGGGGTCGGAATGAGCAGTTCTTC
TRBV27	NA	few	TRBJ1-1	CASSFREGTEAFF	TGTGCCAGCAGTTTCAGGGAGGGCACTGAAGCTTTCTTT
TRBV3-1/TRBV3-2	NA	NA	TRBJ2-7	CASSLGVFEEQYF	TGTGCCAGCAGCCTCGGAGTATTTGAAGAGCAGTACTTC
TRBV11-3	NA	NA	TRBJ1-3	CASSPLGGLSGNTIYF	TGTGCCAGCAGCCCCCTGGGAGGGCTCTCTGGAAACACCATATATTTT
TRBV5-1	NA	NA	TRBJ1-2	CASSSPGVGGYTF	TGCGCCAGCAGCAGCCCAGGGGTTGGTGGCTACACCTTC
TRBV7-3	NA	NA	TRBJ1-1	CASSLIASNTEAFF	TGTGCCAGCAGCTTAATTGCCAGTAACACTGAAGCTTTCTTT
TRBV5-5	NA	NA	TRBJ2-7	CASSLLSGSTYEQYF	TGTGCCAGCAGCTTGCTATCAGGGTCGACCTACGAGCAGTACTTC
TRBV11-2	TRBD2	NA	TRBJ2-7	CASSLRGANEQYF	TGTGCCAGCAGCTTGCGGGGGGCCAACGAGCAGTACTTC
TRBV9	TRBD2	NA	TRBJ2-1	CASSVVAGSSYNEQFF	TGTGCCAGCAGCGTAGTAGCGGGGAGCTCCTACAATGAGCAGTTCTTC
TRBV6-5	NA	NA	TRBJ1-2	CASSYSTDYGYTF	TGTGCCAGCAGTTATTCGACTGACTATGGCTACACCTTC
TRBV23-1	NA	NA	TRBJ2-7	CASSQSVQGTDEQYF	TGCGCCAGCAGTCAATCGGTGCAGGGAACTGACGAGCAGTACTTC
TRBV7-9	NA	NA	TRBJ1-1	CASSLEDGSVGVNTEAFF	TGTGCCAGCAGCTTAGAGGATGGGTCCGTCGGGGTAAACACTGAAGCTTTCTTT
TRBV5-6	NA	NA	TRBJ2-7	CASSFDLEEQYF	TGTGCCAGCAGCTTCGACTTAGAAGAGCAGTACTTC
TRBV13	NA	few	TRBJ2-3	CASSLTGLADTQYF	TGTGCCAGCAGCTTAACAGGGCTGGCAGATACGCAGTATTTT
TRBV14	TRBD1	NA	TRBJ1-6	CASSQDLGTGVSPLHF	TGTGCCAGCAGCCAAGACTTGGGGACAGGGGTCTCACCCCTCCACTTT
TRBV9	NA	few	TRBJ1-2	CASSVALNYGYTF	TGTGCCAGCAGCGTAGCCCTAAACTATGGCTACACCTTC
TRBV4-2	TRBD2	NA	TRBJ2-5	CASSQGRLAASGGETQYF	TGTGCCAGCAGCCAAGGTCGGCTAGCGGCTTCGGGGGGAGAGACCCAGTACTTC
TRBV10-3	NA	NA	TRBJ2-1	CAISVDGGIYNEQFF	TGTGCCATCAGTGTGGATGGCGGGATCTACAATGAGCAGTTCTTC
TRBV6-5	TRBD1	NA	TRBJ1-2	CASSYGTDHGYTF	TGTGCCAGCAGTTACGGGACAGACCATGGCTACACCTTC
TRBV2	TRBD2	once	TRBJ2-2	CASSLSGIYTGELFF	TGTGCCAGCAGTCTTAGCGGGATCTACACCGGGGAGCTGTTTTTT
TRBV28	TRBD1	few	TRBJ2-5	CASTARGMQETQYF	TGTGCCAGCACGGCCAGGGGGATGCAAGAGACCCAGTACTTC
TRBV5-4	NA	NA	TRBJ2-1	CASSLPSVDNEQFF	TGTGCCAGCAGCCTCCCTAGCGTGGACAATGAGCAGTTCTTC
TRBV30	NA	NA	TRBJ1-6	CALGAAGPNSPLHF	TGTGCTCTGGGGGCCGCCGGGCCAAATTCACCCCTCCACTTT
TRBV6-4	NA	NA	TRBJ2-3	CASSFTSPTDTQYF	TGTGCCAGCAGCTTCACTAGTCCGACAGATACGCAGTATTTT
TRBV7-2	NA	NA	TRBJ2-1	CASSLSSAGVANEQFF	TGTGCCAGCAGCTTATCCTCTGCAGGGGTGGCCAATGAGCAGTTCTTC
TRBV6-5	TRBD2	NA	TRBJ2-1	CATGTSGTFEQFF	TGTGCCACCGGGACTAGCGGGACTTTTGAGCAGTTCTTC
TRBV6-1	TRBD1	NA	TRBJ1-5	CASSEGQRSGTGGRGQHF	TGTGCCAGCAGTGAAGGTCAGAGATCTGGGACAGGGGGCCGCGGCCAGCATTTT
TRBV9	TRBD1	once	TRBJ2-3	CASSGEGAKTDTQYF	TGTGCCAGCAGCGGAGAGGGGGCTAAAACAGATACGCAGTATTTT
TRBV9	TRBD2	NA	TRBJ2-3	CASSAGASGGDTQYF	TGTGCCAGCAGCGCTGGGGCTAGCGGAGGAGATACGCAGTATTTT